This passage covers 8 T cell receptor beta chains from one sample sequenced in a study of blood T cells in healthy people across ages. Alongside a J-beta primer mix, a sample-barcoded 5' primer served in a second PCR lasting about 7 to 11 cycles. TCRdb re-analysed the 5' RACE reads in MiXCR, keeping a single row per CDR3 protein. The data hold hundreds of thousands of distinct CDR3 sequences, with about a third observed a single time. Material: blood. These receptors all stem from a woman of 80 years or more in good health.

Regarding this clonotype: With a much larger clone just one base away, this may be a read error. This chain joins TRBV11-2 and TRBJ2-7, with 10 bases that match TRBD1. The CDR3 is made up of 17 amino acids. Germline-derived CDR1 and CDR2 are SGHAT and FQNNGV. Germline trimming cut 2 bases from V and 3 bases from J; bases unmatched to any gene: 10. The CDR3 sequence: CASSLRAQGQGGYEQYF. CDR3 DNA sequence: TGTGCCAGCAGCTTACGGGCCCAAGGACAGGGGGGCTACGAGCAGTACTTC.

This clonotype was counted a single time. The junction differs from germline at one of its ends, possibly a read error. The J gene is TRBJ2-7, the V gene TRBV7-9; D may match TRBD1 or TRBD2 (5 bases each). CDR3 length: 15 amino acids. Looked up from germline, CDR1 is SEHNR and CDR2 is FQNEAQ (reference sequence). CDR3 nucleotide sequence: TGTGCCATCAGCTCACAAGAGGGGACGGGCTACGAGCAGTACTTC. This codes for CAISSQEGTGYEQYF.

As for this clonotype: A read error may be the cause here, since a much bigger clone is one base away. V and J are TRBV29-1 and TRBJ2-4, with 8 bases lining up with TRBD1. This CDR3 spans 14 amino acids. V gave up 7 bases and J gave up 0 bases; unmatched junction bases: 5. Germline assignment: CDR1 SQVTM and CDR2 ANQGSEA. In DNA form, the CDR3 reads TGCAGCGGCGGGGACAGGTTAGCCAAAAACATTCAGTACTTC. Its protein product is CSGGDRLAKNIQYF.

This clonotype was counted at least ten times. This rearrangement joins TRBV10-3 to TRBJ2-5; tentative D call: TRBD1 (5 bases). V shed 0 bases and J shed 5 bases, with 10 bases lying between them. From germline, CDR1 is ENHRY and CDR2 SYGVKD. This CDR3 spans 14 amino acids. CDR3 nucleotide sequence: TGTGCCATCAGTGAGTCGGGGCCAAGGGAGACCCAGTACTTC. Translated, it gives CAISESGPRETQYF.

This clonotype has ten or more counts. The V call is TRBV5-5, the J call TRBJ1-4; TRBD1 is a possible D gene (5 bases). The V gene lost 0 bases and the J gene lost 10 bases, with 13 bases spanning the gap. CDR1 is SGHKS and CDR2 is YYEKEE in the germline V gene (reference sequence). The CDR3 has 14 residues. DNA of the CDR3: TGTGCCAGCAGCTTGGGGCAGGGCTCCGGAAAACTGTTTTTT. Its translation is CASSLGQGSGKLFF.

This clonotype occurred a few times. This may stem from a read error, because a much larger clone lies one nucleotide away. The chain employs TRBV6-5 and TRBJ2-1; a weak D match, TRBD1 (6 bases). The end of the DNA aligns better with TRBJ2-7, so the J call may be wrong. The CDR3 loop spans 15 amino acids. Germline CDR1 MNHEY, CDR2 SVGAGI. CDR3 protein: CASSYKGETYNEQYF. The CDR3 nucleotides are TGTGCCAGCAGTTACAAGGGGGAAACCTACAATGAGCAGTACTTC.

For this clonotype: The junction differs from germline at one of its ends, possibly a read error. This sequence joins TRBV7-3 and TRBJ2-4, with 8 bases matching TRBD1. Germline-derived CDR1 and CDR2 are SGHTA and FQGTGA. The CDR3 consists of 15 residues. This CDR3 reads CASSLEGQDLNIQYF. The CDR3 DNA sequence: TGTGCTAGCAGCTTAGAGGGACAGGACCTGAACATTCAGTACTTC.

The V call is TRBV20-1, the J call TRBJ2-1, with D perhaps matching TRBD2 (6 bases). Looked up from germline, CDR1 is DFQATT and CDR2 is SNEGSKA (reference sequence). The CDR3 has 15 amino acids. V was shortened by 2 bases and J by 2 bases, with 13 bases between the two germline ends. The CDR3 region has the DNA TGCAGTGCTAGAAAGGCGGCGGGGACCTACAATGAGCAGTTCTTC. Translation: CSARKAAGTYNEQFF.